Following are 8 T cell receptor beta chains from one sample sequenced in a study of regulatory T cells in long-lasting Graves disease. The time point here: newly diagnosed GD, antithyroid drugs for less than 3 months. PBMC RNA was the source of the TCR library. With iRepertoire HTBI primers and Arm-PCR of CDR3 regions, TCR beta libraries were built. TCRdb re-analysed the multiplex PCR reads in MiXCR, keeping a single row per CDR3 protein. Here the sample spans roughly 500,000 distinct CDR3 sequences, approximately 13% being singletons. These data were also filed under a second study, of T cells in Graves' hyperthyroidism and ophthalmopathy.

The sequencing here drew on peripheral blood mononuclear cells (PBMCs), taken at new diagnosis, from a patient treated with antithyroid drugs. Source of these receptors: a young man with Graves disease.

This clonotype has just a few counts. The chain is built from TRBV7-6 and TRBJ1-3, with D tentatively TRBD1 (5 bases). Germline CDR1 SGHVS, CDR2 FNYEAQ. This CDR3 has 16 amino acids. Deletions cut 5 bases from V and 4 bases from J, with 18 bases between. CDR3 region: CASSAPGTVSGNTIYF. In DNA, the CDR3 is TGTGCCAGCAGCGCCCCCGGGACCGTGAGCGGAAACACCATATATTTT.

V and J are TRBV30 and TRBJ2-1; 7 nucleotides align to TRBD2. CDR1 is GTSNPN, CDR2 SVGIG, per germline (reference sequence). CDR3 length: 13 residues. V was pared by 6 bases and J by 3 bases, with 5 bases of the junction left unmatched. This chain's CDR3 is CACIRDYYNEQFF. CDR3 nucleotide sequence: TGTGCCTGCATCCGGGACTACTACAATGAGCAGTTCTTC.

This clonotype was seen repeatedly, ten times or more. The genes are TRBV5-6 and TRBJ2-3, with 8 bases that match TRBD2. This CDR3 is built from 17 residues. J was trimmed by 5 bases and V by 0 bases; bases with no gene match: 11. Germline CDR1 is SGHDT and CDR2 is YYEEEE. CDR3 DNA: TGTGCCAGCAGCTTGGCTCTCGGCGGGAGGAGGATAGATACGCAGTATTTT. Its translation: CASSLALGGRRIDTQYF.

Notes on this clonotype: Without the conserved terminal phenylalanine or tryptophan, this CDR3 likely stems from a read error. The chain carries TRBV29-1 and TRBJ1-2, with D maybe TRBD1 (5 bases). The germline V and J ends were trimmed by 6 bases and 4 bases, with 15 bases remaining between them. Germline-derived CDR1 and CDR2 are SQVTM and ANQGSEA. CDR3 length: 13 amino acids. The CDR3, as DNA: TGCAGCGTCCTATGGCAGGGCGCCTATGGCTACACCCTC. Protein: CSVLWQGAYGYTL.

This clonotype was seen more than once but under ten times. The chain employs TRBV2 and TRBJ1-2, with no clear D. Trimming took off 11 bases at V and 4 bases at J, with 11 bases between the two ends. This CDR3 is 11 amino acids long. The germline V gene has CDR1 SNHLY and CDR2 FYNNEI. The CDR3 is CAVKSIYGYTF. The CDR3 bases are TGTGCCGTCAAATCGATCTATGGCTACACCTTC.

In its sample, this clonotype was seen many times. The rearrangement links TRBV7-3 to TRBJ2-1, with D possibly TRBD2 on 5 matching bases. Per germline, CDR1 SGHTA and CDR2 FQGTGA. The V gene lost 6 bases and the J gene lost 5 bases, with 17 bases spanning the gap. The CDR3 contains 15 residues. CDR3 protein: CASSPTNGKNNEQFF. In DNA, the CDR3 is TGTGCCAGCAGTCCAACTAACGGGAAAAACAATGAGCAGTTCTTC.

This clonotype was observed a handful of times. The chain recombines TRBV5-1 with TRBJ2-1; possible D gene TRBD1, 5 bases. The ends were cut back, 4 bases at V and 5 bases at J, with 13 bases in the middle. The CDR3 sequence is 14 residues long. Germline V lookup: CDR1 SGHRS, CDR2 YFSETQ. The CDR3 bases are TGCGCCAGCAGCGCCAGGGTAGGGGACAATGAGCAGTTCTTC. Translated: CASSARVGDNEQFF.

This clonotype was picked up many times. Mismatch with germline at one junction end may stem from a read error. The V and J genes are TRBV2 and TRBJ2-1; the match to TRBD2 covers 10 bases. Germline CDR1 SNHLY, CDR2 FYNNEI. The CDR3 spans 14 residues. Written as DNA, the CDR3 is TGTGCCAGCAGTAAAGCGGGAGGGAACAATGAGCAGTTCTTC. Protein product: CASSKAGGNNEQFF.